This T cell receptor beta chain was captured in a study of T cells after yellow fever vaccination. V was pared by 5 bases and J by 4 bases, with 7 bases of the junction left unmatched. This CDR3 region has 14 residues. Looked up from germline, CDR1 is MNHEY and CDR2 is SVGAGI. Only a few counts were recorded for this clonotype. TCRdb passed the 5' RACE reads through MiXCR, listing each CDR3 protein once. The sample records about 170,000 distinct CDR3 sequences, 9.5% to 12% being singletons. The TCR comes from a man aged 18 to 35 who received the YFV17D yellow fever vaccine. The chain couples TRBV6-5 to TRBJ1-1, with TRBD1 matching over 7 bases. The specimen was CD8+ T cells sorted from PBMCs, collected 15 days after the yellow fever booster vaccination. CDR3 region: CASSRTGGGTEAFF. DNA of the CDR3: TGTGCCAGCAGTAGGACAGGAGGAGGCACTGAAGCTTTCTTT.